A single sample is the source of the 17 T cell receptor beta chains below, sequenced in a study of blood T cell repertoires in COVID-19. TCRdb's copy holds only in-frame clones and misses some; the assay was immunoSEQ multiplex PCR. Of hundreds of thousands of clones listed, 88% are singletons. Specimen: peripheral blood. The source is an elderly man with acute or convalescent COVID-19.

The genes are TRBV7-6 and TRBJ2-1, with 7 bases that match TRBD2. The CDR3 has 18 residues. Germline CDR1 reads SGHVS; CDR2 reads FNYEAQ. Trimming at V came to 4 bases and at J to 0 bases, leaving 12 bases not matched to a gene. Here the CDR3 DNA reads TGTGCCAGCAGCTCCCGCTCTAGCGGTTATAGCTCCTACAATGAGCAGTTCTTC. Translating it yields CASSSRSSGYSSYNEQFF.

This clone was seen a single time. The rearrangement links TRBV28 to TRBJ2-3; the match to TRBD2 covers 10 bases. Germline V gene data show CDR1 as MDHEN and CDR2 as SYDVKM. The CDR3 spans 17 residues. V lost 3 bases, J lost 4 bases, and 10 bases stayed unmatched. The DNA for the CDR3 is TGTGCCAGCAGTTTTTCCGGTAGCGGGAGGACGGCAGATACGCAGTATTTT. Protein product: CASSFSGSGRTADTQYF.

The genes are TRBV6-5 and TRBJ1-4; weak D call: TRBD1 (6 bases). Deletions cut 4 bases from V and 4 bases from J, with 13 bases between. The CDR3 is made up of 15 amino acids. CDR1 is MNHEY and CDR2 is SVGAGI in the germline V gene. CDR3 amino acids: CASSFRGAFNEKLFF. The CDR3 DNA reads TGTGCCAGCAGTTTCCGGGGGGCCTTTAATGAAAAACTGTTTTTT.

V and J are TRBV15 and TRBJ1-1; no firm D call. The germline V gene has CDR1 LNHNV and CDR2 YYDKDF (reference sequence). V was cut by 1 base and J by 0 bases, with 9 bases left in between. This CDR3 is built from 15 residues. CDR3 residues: CATSRVWPLNTEAFF. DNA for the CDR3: TGTGCCACCAGCAGAGTTTGGCCTCTGAACACTGAAGCTTTCTTT.

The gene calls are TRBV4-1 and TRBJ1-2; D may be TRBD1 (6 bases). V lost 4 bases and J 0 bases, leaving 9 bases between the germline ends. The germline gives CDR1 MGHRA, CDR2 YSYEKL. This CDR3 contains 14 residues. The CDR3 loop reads CASSPDRSNYGYTF. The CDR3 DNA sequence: TGCGCCAGCAGCCCGGACAGATCTAACTATGGCTACACCTTC.

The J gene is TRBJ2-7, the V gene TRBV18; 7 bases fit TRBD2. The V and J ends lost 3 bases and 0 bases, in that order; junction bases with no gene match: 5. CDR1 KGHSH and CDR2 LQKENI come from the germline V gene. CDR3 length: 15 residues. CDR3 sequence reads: CASSPWSGGSYEQYF. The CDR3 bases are TGTGCCAGCTCACCCTGGTCGGGGGGCTCCTACGAGCAGTACTTC.

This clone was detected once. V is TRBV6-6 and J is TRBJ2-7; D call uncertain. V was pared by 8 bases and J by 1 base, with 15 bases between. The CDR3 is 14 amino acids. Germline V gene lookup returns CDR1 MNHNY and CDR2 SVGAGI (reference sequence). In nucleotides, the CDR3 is TGTGCCAGCTTGGATGGAGCTAAGTCCTACGAGCAGTACTTC. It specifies CASLDGAKSYEQYF.

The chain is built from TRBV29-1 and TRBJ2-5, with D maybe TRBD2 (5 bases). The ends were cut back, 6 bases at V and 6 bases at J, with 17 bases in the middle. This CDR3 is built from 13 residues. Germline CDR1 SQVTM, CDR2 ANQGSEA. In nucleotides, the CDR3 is TGCAGCGTAGACCGGGATACCATTAAGACCCAGTACTTC. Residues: CSVDRDTIKTQYF. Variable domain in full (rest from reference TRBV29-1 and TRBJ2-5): SAVISQKPSRDICQRGTSLTIQCQVDSQVTMMFWYRQQPGQSLTLIATANQGSEATYESGFVIDKFPISRPNLTFSTLTVSNMSPEDSSIYLCSVDRDTIKTQYFGPGTRLLVL.

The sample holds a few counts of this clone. CDR3 sequence (DNA): TGCGCCAGCAGCCAAGTGGGGGGAATCTATAATTCACCCCTCCACTTT. It specifies CASSQVGGIYNSPLHF. The chain combines TRBV4-3 with TRBJ1-6; D perhaps matches TRBD1 (5 bases). The V end was cut by 1 base, the J end by 3 bases, with 10 bases between. This CDR3 has 16 amino acids. Germline lookup yields CDR1 LGHNA and CDR2 YSLEER.

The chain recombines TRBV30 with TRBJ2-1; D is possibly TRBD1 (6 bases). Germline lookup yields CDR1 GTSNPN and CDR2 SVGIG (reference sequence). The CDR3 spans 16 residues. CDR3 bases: TGTGTTATAAACCCTAACGGGGACAATGGCTCCGATGAGCAGTTCTTC. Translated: CVINPNGDNGSDEQFF.

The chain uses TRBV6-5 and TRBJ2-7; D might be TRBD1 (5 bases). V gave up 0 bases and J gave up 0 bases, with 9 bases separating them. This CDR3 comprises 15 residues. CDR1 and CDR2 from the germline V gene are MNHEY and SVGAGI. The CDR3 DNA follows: TGTGCCAGCAGTTACTCGTTGCAGGGCTCCTACGAGCAGTACTTC. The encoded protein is CASSYSLQGSYEQYF.

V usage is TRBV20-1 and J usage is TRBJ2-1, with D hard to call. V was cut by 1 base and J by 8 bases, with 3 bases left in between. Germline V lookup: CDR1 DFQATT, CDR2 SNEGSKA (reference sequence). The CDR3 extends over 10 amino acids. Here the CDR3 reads CSARVYEQFF. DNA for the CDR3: TGCAGTGCTAGAGTATATGAGCAGTTCTTC.

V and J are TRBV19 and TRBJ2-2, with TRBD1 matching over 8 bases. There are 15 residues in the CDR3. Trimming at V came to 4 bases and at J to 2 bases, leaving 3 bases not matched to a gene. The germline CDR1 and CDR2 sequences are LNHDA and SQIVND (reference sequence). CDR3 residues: CASSTGTGNTGELFF. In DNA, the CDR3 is TGTGCCAGTAGTACAGGGACAGGTAACACCGGGGAGCTGTTTTTT.

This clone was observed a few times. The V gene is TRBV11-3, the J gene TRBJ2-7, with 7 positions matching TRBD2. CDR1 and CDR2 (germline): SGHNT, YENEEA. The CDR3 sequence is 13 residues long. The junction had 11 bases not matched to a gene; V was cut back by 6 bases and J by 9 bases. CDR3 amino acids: CASSLNRLAPQYF. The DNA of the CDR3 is TGTGCCAGCAGTTTAAACCGACTAGCACCGCAGTACTTC. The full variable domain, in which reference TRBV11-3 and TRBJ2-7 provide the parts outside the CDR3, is EAGVVQSPRYKIIEKKQPVAFWCNPISGHNTLYWYLQNLGQGPELLIRYENEEAVDDSQLPKDRFSAERLKGVDSTLKIQPAELGDSAVYLCASSLNRLAPQYFGPGTRLTVT.

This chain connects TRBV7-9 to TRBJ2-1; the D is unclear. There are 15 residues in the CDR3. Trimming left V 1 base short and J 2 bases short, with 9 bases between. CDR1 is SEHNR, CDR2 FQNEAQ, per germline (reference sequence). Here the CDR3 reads CASSLEFTTYNEQFF. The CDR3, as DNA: TGTGCCAGCAGCTTAGAATTTACAACCTACAATGAGCAGTTCTTC.

CDR3 sequence (DNA): TGTGCCAGCAGCGTAGTGACAGGGGGAACCGGGGAGCTGTTTTTT. This sequence encodes CASSVVTGGTGELFF. This rearrangement joins TRBV9 to TRBJ2-2; 9 nucleotides match TRBD1. V lost 0 bases to trimming and J lost 5 bases; unmatched junction nucleotides: 2. There are 15 residues in the CDR3. Germline V gene data show CDR1 as SGDLS and CDR2 as YYNGEE.

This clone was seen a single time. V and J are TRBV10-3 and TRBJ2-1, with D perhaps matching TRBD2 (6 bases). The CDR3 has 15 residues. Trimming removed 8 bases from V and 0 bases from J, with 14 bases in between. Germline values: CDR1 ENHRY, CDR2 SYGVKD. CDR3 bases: TGTGCCATCTCATCGGGAGTGAGCTCCTACAATGAGCAGTTCTTC. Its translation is CAISSGVSSYNEQFF.